This T cell receptor (beta chain) was profiled in a study of lymphopenia after photon versus proton radiotherapy. In its sample, this clone was seen a few times. Germline V lookup: CDR1 SGHVS, CDR2 FQNEAQ. V was trimmed by 4 bases and J by 1 base, leaving 23 bases between them. The CDR3 runs 20 residues. TCRdb's table, derived via immunoSEQ multiplex PCR, lists solely in-frame clones and lacks some. Here the sample spans some 26,000 clones, around 82% being singletons. The source was peripheral blood, collected from a patient treated with photon-based radiotherapy. The clonotype originates from a man aged 50 or older with gastric cancer. The rearrangement uses TRBV7-8 and TRBJ2-6; weak D call: TRBD1 (5 bases). The CDR3 spells CASSSTGPSRHASGANVLTF. The CDR3 DNA sequence: TGTGCCAGCAGCTCAACAGGCCCCAGCCGACACGCATCTGGGGCCAACGTCCTGACTTTC.